These 27 T cell receptor beta chains share one sample of origin, sequenced in a study of CD8 T cells in ankylosing spondylitis. Study findings and constraints: What appeared characteristic of ankylosing spondylitis blood was a TCR beta motif of eight highly homologous variants.

Their antigens remain unidentified. One entry per CDR3 protein results from TCRdb running MiXCR on the 5' RACE reads. Of about 460,000 distinct CDR3 sequences in the sample, approximately 5.3% were seen once. Sample: blood, either unsorted or a sorted T cell fraction (not recorded which). These receptors came from a male donor with ankylosing spondylitis.

This clonotype appeared a few times. The chain has TRBV7-9 and TRBJ1-2; tentatively, D is TRBD1 (5 bases). The germline V gene has CDR1 SEHNR and CDR2 FQNEAQ (reference sequence). The CDR3 totals 13 residues. V dropped 8 bases and J dropped 3 bases, with 13 bases sitting between them. Here the CDR3 reads CASQPQGDYGYTF. CDR3 coding DNA: TGTGCCAGCCAACCTCAGGGAGACTATGGCTACACCTTC. The variable domain in full, completed from reference TRBV7-9 and TRBJ1-2, reads DTGVSQNPRHKITKRGQNVTFRCDPISEHNRLYWYRQTLGQGPEFLTYFQNEAQLEKSRLLSDRFSAERPKGSFSTLEIQRTEQGDSAMYLCASQPQGDYGYTFGSGTRLTVV.

This clonotype was found many times. This sequence joins TRBV12-3 or TRBV12-4 and TRBJ2-5; D is perhaps TRBD1 (5 bases). V was clipped by 3 bases and J by 2 bases, with 16 bases between them. CDR3 length: 16 residues. The CDR3: CASSLVTASYQETQYF. The CDR3 DNA is TGTGCCAGCAGTTTGGTGACAGCAAGTTATCAAGAGACCCAGTACTTC.

In this sample, this clonotype turned up many times. V gene TRBV20-1 combines with J gene TRBJ1-5; D unresolved. The germline gives CDR1 DFQATT, CDR2 SNEGSKA (reference sequence). Trimming pared 3 bases from V and 5 bases from J, leaving 11 bases between. The CDR3 is made up of 13 amino acids. The CDR3 nucleotides read TGCAGTGCTAGTAGTACCCTTCATCAGCCCCAGCATTTT. Amino acids: CSASSTLHQPQHF.

In its sample, this clonotype was seen a few times. The rearrangement joins TRBV4-2 to TRBJ2-2; maybe TRBD2 (5 bases). Germline lookup yields CDR1 LGHNA and CDR2 YNFKEQ. This CDR3 comprises 18 residues. Between the trimmed V and J ends, which lost 0 bases and 2 bases, there was a span of 16 bases. This CDR3 is CASSQEGPLGSNTGELFF. Here the CDR3 DNA reads TGTGCCAGCAGCCAAGAAGGGCCCCTAGGGAGTAACACCGGGGAGCTGTTTTTT.

This clonotype turned up a few times. J is TRBJ2-3 and V is TRBV5-5; D call uncertain. V lost 4 bases and J lost 2, with 17 bases in between. This CDR3 contains 16 residues. Germline CDR1 reads SGHKS; CDR2 reads YYEKEE (reference sequence). CDR3 coding DNA: TGTGCCAGCAGCCCGGCAGTCAGGCCCTCCACAGATACGCAGTATTTT. Its translation is CASSPAVRPSTDTQYF. The whole variable domain, filled in from reference TRBV5-5 and TRBJ2-3, reads DAGVTQSPTHLIKTRGQQVTLRCSPISGHKSVSWYQQVLGQGPQFIFQYYEKEERGRGNFPDRFSARQFPNYSSELNVNALLLGDSALYLCASSPAVRPSTDTQYFGPGTRLTVL.

This clonotype was counted at least ten times. J is TRBJ2-7 and V is TRBV5-1; D unclear. V was shortened by 0 bases and J by 3 bases, with 1 base between the two germline ends. The germline V gene has CDR1 SGHRS and CDR2 YFSETQ. The CDR3 runs to 11 residues. The CDR3 loop is CASSLDYEQYF. For the CDR3, the DNA is TGCGCCAGCAGCTTGGACTACGAGCAGTACTTC. Full variable domain (remainder filled in from reference TRBV5-1 and TRBJ2-7): KAGVTQTPRYLIKTRGQQVTLSCSPISGHRSVSWYQQTPGQGLQFLFEYFSETQRNKGNFPGRFSGRQFSNSRSEMNVSTLELGDSALYLCASSLDYEQYFGPGTRLTVT.

V gene TRBV6-5 combines with J gene TRBJ2-1; maybe TRBD2 (7 bases). Germline loops: CDR1 MNHEY, CDR2 SVGAGI. CDR3 length equals 18 residues. Trimming took off 0 bases at V and 6 bases at J, with 21 bases between the two ends. The CDR3 protein is CASSYSYVGGRSRNEQFF. The CDR3 nucleotides are TGTGCCAGCAGTTACTCCTATGTGGGGGGGCGATCGCGCAATGAGCAGTTCTTC.

This clonotype has ten or more counts. The chain uses TRBV12-3 or TRBV12-4 and TRBJ2-7; TRBD1 matches at 9 bases. This CDR3 comprises 13 residues. V lost 5 bases, J lost 6 bases, and 5 bases stayed unmatched. CDR3 protein: CASSDRGSREQYF. In DNA, the CDR3 is TGTGCCAGCAGTGACAGGGGGTCTCGCGAGCAGTACTTC.

This clonotype was counted ten times or more. CDR3 in DNA: TGCGCCAGCAGCTTATGGAATGAGCAGTTCTTC. It translates to CASSLWNEQFF. The chain employs TRBV5-1 and TRBJ2-1; D is unclear. The CDR3 covers 11 residues. V dropped 2 bases and J dropped 7 bases, with 4 bases sitting between them. Germline lookup yields CDR1 SGHRS and CDR2 YFSETQ.

This clonotype showed up many times. The chain recombines TRBV24-1 with TRBJ2-3; 7 bases are a match to TRBD2. V trimming: 4 bases; J trimming: 5 bases; junction bases outside the gene matches: 8. The CDR3 is 15 residues long. Per germline, CDR1 KGHDR and CDR2 SFDVKD. This CDR3 reads CATSERREFGDTQYF. The CDR3 nucleotides read TGTGCCACCAGTGAACGGCGGGAGTTTGGAGATACGCAGTATTTT.

At least ten counts were recorded for this clonotype. The chain couples TRBV10-3 to TRBJ2-7; 15 nucleotides align to TRBD2. Per the germline V gene, CDR1 is ENHRY and CDR2 is SYGVKD. V shed 7 bases and J 6 bases; nucleotides not matched to a gene: 7. The CDR3 sequence is 15 residues long. The CDR3 DNA follows: TGTGCCATCAAGGGGACTAGCGGGAGGAACTCCGAGCAGTACTTC. It encodes CAIKGTSGRNSEQYF.

This clonotype showed up many times. The chain is built from TRBV29-1 and TRBJ2-1; the D gene is possibly TRBD1 (6 bases). Trimming pared 5 bases from V and 0 bases from J, leaving 14 bases between. The CDR3 contains 15 residues. The germline V gene encodes CDR1 SQVTM and CDR2 ANQGSEA. CDR3 protein: CSVSSGHISYNEQFF. DNA for the CDR3: TGCAGCGTTTCCTCGGGACACATCTCCTACAATGAGCAGTTCTTC.

In this sample, this clonotype turned up many times. The chain joins TRBV29-1 to TRBJ1-1; D is unclear. V was cut by 6 bases and J by 1 base, with 12 bases left in between. Per the germline V gene, CDR1 is SQVTM and CDR2 is ANQGSEA. This CDR3 region has 13 residues. Here the CDR3 reads CSVPKDPNTEAFF. In DNA, the CDR3 is TGCAGCGTCCCCAAGGATCCGAACACTGAAGCTTTCTTT.

This clonotype was observed at least ten times. The V and J genes are TRBV5-6 and TRBJ1-4, with D perhaps matching TRBD1 (5 bases). The CDR3 runs 15 residues. Trimming removed 3 bases at V and 8 bases at J, with 17 bases between. Per the germline V gene, CDR1 is SGHDT and CDR2 is YYEEEE. This CDR3 is CASSSFSGREEKLFF. In DNA form, the CDR3 reads TGTGCCAGCAGCTCCTTCTCAGGGAGAGAAGAAAAACTGTTTTTT. The full variable domain, rest sourced from reference TRBV5-6 and TRBJ1-4, is DAGVTQSPTHLIKTRGQQVTLRCSPKSGHDTVSWYQQALGQGPQFIFQYYEEEERQRGNFPDRFSGHQFPNYSSELNVNALLLGDSALYLCASSSFSGREEKLFFGSGTQLSVL.

For this clonotype: Possible read error: a much larger clone is one base away. This sequence joins TRBV10-3 and TRBJ1-3; D remains unclear. The V gene's germline CDR1 is ENHRY and CDR2 SYGVKD. This CDR3 has 12 amino acids. The CDR3 sequence: CTISDFGNTIYF. Here the CDR3 DNA reads TGTACCATCAGTGACTTTGGAAACACCATATATTTT.

This clonotype was counted many times. The chain recombines TRBV5-1 with TRBJ2-1, with TRBD2 matching over 10 bases. With V trimmed by 6 bases and J by 2 bases, 8 bases remained unmatched. The CDR3 runs to 16 residues. Looked up from germline, CDR1 is SGHRS and CDR2 is YFSETQ. The CDR3 spells CASTELAGITYNEQFF. Here the CDR3 DNA reads TGCGCCAGCACCGAACTAGCGGGGATAACCTACAATGAGCAGTTCTTC. The full variable domain, rest sourced from reference TRBV5-1 and TRBJ2-1, is KAGVTQTPRYLIKTRGQQVTLSCSPISGHRSVSWYQQTPGQGLQFLFEYFSETQRNKGNFPGRFSGRQFSNSRSEMNVSTLELGDSALYLCASTELAGITYNEQFFGPGTRLTVL.

This clonotype was detected only a few times. CDR3 in DNA: TGCGCCAGCAGCCAATCTGCGGGACGCGATTCGGCGCAGTTCTTC. Its translation is CASSQSAGRDSAQFF. The rearrangement joins TRBV4-3 to TRBJ2-1; the D gene is possibly TRBD2 (6 bases). V was clipped by 2 bases and J by 12 bases, with 20 bases between them. The V gene's germline CDR1 is LGHNA and CDR2 YSLEER. This CDR3 is built from 15 residues.

The table lists this clonotype with many counts. The germline gene is not matched at one end of the junction; a read error may be the cause. The chain recombines TRBV7-7 with TRBJ2-3; 9 bases line up with TRBD2. The CDR3 totals 14 residues. Germline CDR1 and CDR2: SSHAT and FNYEAQ (reference sequence). This chain's CDR3 is CASSLAGVGDTQYF. CDR3 bases: TGTGCTAGCAGCTTAGCGGGAGTTGGGGATACGCAGTATTTT. Full variable domain (outside the CDR3, taken from reference TRBV7-7 and TRBJ2-3): GAGVSQSPRYKVTKRGQDVTLRCDPISSHATLYWYQQALGQGPEFLTYFNYEAQPDKSGLPSDRFSAERPEGSISTLTIQRTEQRDSAMYRCASSLAGVGDTQYFGPGTRLTVL.

At least ten counts were recorded for this clonotype. The chain is built from TRBV7-9 and TRBJ1-1; D is unresolved. Germline CDR1 SEHNR, CDR2 FQNEAQ (reference sequence). V dropped 5 bases and J dropped 4 bases, with 17 bases sitting between them. The CDR3 loop spans 15 amino acids. CDR3 DNA: TGTGCCAGCAGCGGCGTCTTGGGTTGGGGCACTGAAGCTTTCTTT. Protein: CASSGVLGWGTEAFF.

This clonotype has only a few counts. V usage is TRBV5-1 and J usage is TRBJ1-6; D is uncertain. This CDR3 contains 15 residues. CDR1 SGHRS and CDR2 YFSETQ come from the germline V gene. V lost 0 bases and J 7 bases, leaving 11 bases between the germline ends. This chain's CDR3 is CASSLGQWENSPLHF. In DNA, the CDR3 is TGCGCCAGCAGCTTGGGGCAGTGGGAAAATTCACCCCTCCACTTT.

This clonotype was detected only a few times. This chain links TRBV20-1 with TRBJ1-1; D is unresolved. Germline V gene sequence: CDR1 DFQATT, CDR2 SNEGSKA (reference sequence). Trimming removed 7 bases from V and 5 bases from J, with 17 bases in between. CDR3 length equals 13 residues. The chain's CDR3 is CSGLPWGGTEAFF. The CDR3 DNA follows: TGCAGTGGCCTACCTTGGGGAGGGACTGAAGCTTTCTTT.

This clonotype has a count of ten or more. V usage is TRBV5-5 and J usage is TRBJ2-1; TRBD2 is a possible D gene (5 bases). The germline CDR1 and CDR2 sequences are SGHKS and YYEKEE (reference sequence). There are 13 residues in the CDR3. V was pared by 4 bases and J by 2 bases, with 7 bases between. The CDR3 nucleotides read TGTGCCAGCAGCCCAGCGGCCTACAATGAGCAGTTCTTC. It codes for CASSPAAYNEQFF.

This clonotype came up a few times. The chain has TRBV6-2 or TRBV6-3 and TRBJ2-2, with D unclear. V lost 2 bases, J lost 3 bases, and 13 bases lay in between. Germline V gives CDR1 MNHEY, CDR2 SVGEGT. The CDR3 is 16 residues long. For the CDR3, the DNA is TGTGCCAGCAGTTACGTTATGGCGTTATACACCGGGGAGCTGTTTTTT. Protein: CASSYVMALYTGELFF.

This clonotype has ten or more counts. The CDR3 protein is CSAPLGGEFNEQFF. The CDR3 nucleotides read TGCAGTGCTCCCCTTGGGGGGGAGTTCAATGAGCAGTTCTTC. The chain carries TRBV20-1 and TRBJ2-1; 7 positions match TRBD2. V was clipped by 5 bases and J by 6 bases; unmatched bases: 10. This CDR3 is 14 amino acids long. Germline-derived CDR1 and CDR2 are DFQATT and SNEGSKA (reference sequence).

This clonotype was counted only a few times. This sequence joins TRBV4-3 and TRBJ2-1, with D uncertain. V dropped 0 bases and J dropped 0 bases, with 12 bases sitting between them. This CDR3 region has 17 residues. Germline V gives CDR1 LGHNA, CDR2 YSLEER. The CDR3 sequence is CASSQDIKSFSYNEQFF. Written as DNA, the CDR3 is TGCGCCAGCAGCCAAGATATAAAGTCGTTCTCCTACAATGAGCAGTTCTTC.

A remark on this clonotype: With a much larger clone just one base away, this may be a read error. The chain links TRBV24-1 to TRBJ2-1; maybe TRBD1 (6 bases). The germline gives CDR1 KGHDR, CDR2 SFDVKD. This CDR3 has 16 residues. The V end lost 2 bases, the J end lost 7 bases, and 17 bases lay between the germline ends. The CDR3 DNA follows: TGTGCCACCAGTGATTCCTCCAGTCAGGGGTCAAATGAGCAGTTCTTC. It translates to CATSDSSSQGSNEQFF.

This clonotype was recorded many times. The chain joins TRBV9 to TRBJ1-2; unclear D gene. Trimming shortened V by 4 bases and J by 14 bases, and 15 bases separated the two germline ends. This CDR3 is built from 11 residues. Per germline, CDR1 SGDLS and CDR2 YYNGEE. The chain's CDR3 is CASSKLTRATF. The CDR3, as DNA: TGTGCCAGCAGCAAATTGACTCGAGCAACCTTC.